Following are 8 T cell receptor beta chains from one sample sequenced in a study of human T cells and chemical hapten exposure (dated by TCRdb to the early 2020s). Receptors were amplified or captured by RACE. TCRdb lists the instrument as NextSeq 500. In TCRdb, the public reads were trimmed at Q25 with fastp and aligned with MiXCR, with productive beta chains retained. Records with the same CDR3 protein are collapsed into one entry carrying the most frequent genes and DNA. For this sample there are about 160,000 distinct CDR3 sequences; 28% appear just once. The biggest ten clones account for under 2.5% of the sample. The time point label of this sample denotes: patch test 3, about 24 weeks after DPC sensitization. The treatment or condition label corresponds to: therapeutic diphenylcyclopropenone sensitization with weekly scalp DPC. Here the sequenced sample was whole blood, taken in connection with sensitization to the hapten diphenylcyclopropenone (DPC). The receptors were sampled from a young woman with alopecia areata. Some clones in this sample may be carry-over from other donors' samples.

The chain combines TRBV19 with TRBJ1-2, with 10 bases identical to TRBD1. J was trimmed by 10 bases and V by 5 bases; bases with no gene match: 10. CDR3 size: 14 residues. Germline CDR1 is LNHDA and CDR2 is SQIVND (reference sequence). The CDR3 spells CASSPRGQGSHYTF. CDR3 DNA sequence: TGTGCCAGTAGTCCGCGGGGACAGGGGAGCCACTACACCTTC.

This sequence joins TRBV4-1 and TRBJ1-5, with no clear D. The germline gives CDR1 MGHRA, CDR2 YSYEKL. The V and J ends lost 1 base and 7 bases respectively, with 8 bases between them. The CDR3 has 13 amino acids. CDR3 sequence: CASSQAKEQPQHF. The CDR3 region has the DNA TGCGCCAGCAGCCAAGCAAAGGAACAGCCCCAGCATTTT.

This clonotype turned up a few times. V gene TRBV20-1 combines with J gene TRBJ2-5, with a possible D match to TRBD2 (5 bases). Trimming left V 1 base short and J 3 bases short, with 9 bases between. From germline, CDR1 is DFQATT and CDR2 SNEGSKA (reference sequence). The CDR3 contains 13 residues. This CDR3 is CSARGPLEETQYF. In DNA form, the CDR3 reads TGCAGTGCTAGAGGCCCACTAGAAGAGACCCAGTACTTC.

The chain couples TRBV3-1 to TRBJ2-7, with 10 bases fitting TRBD1. V was clipped by 6 bases and J by 7 bases; unmatched bases: 9. The CDR3 length is 14 residues. In germline, CDR1 is LGHDT, CDR2 YNNKEL (reference sequence). CDR3 protein: CASSRQGANGEQYF. Here the CDR3 DNA reads TGTGCCAGCAGTAGACAGGGGGCGAATGGGGAGCAGTACTTC.

This clonotype was seen only a few times. The chain couples TRBV6-2 or TRBV6-3 to TRBJ2-7; D might be TRBD1 or TRBD2, each matching 5 bases. Trimming removed 4 bases from V and 0 bases from J, with 10 bases in between. This CDR3 has 14 residues. Looked up from germline, CDR1 is MNHEY and CDR2 is SVGEGT. The chain's CDR3 is CASSFRGASYEQYF. The DNA for the CDR3 is TGTGCCAGCAGTTTCAGAGGGGCCTCCTACGAGCAGTACTTC.

The V and J genes are TRBV20-1 and TRBJ2-4, with D hard to call. CDR1 and CDR2 (germline): DFQATT, SNEGSKA (reference sequence). Trimming took off 0 bases at V and 0 bases at J, with 18 bases between the two ends. The CDR3 is 18 residues long. Here the CDR3 reads CSARDLAEIHLAKNIQYF. DNA for the CDR3: TGCAGTGCTAGAGATCTGGCGGAGATTCATCTAGCCAAAAACATTCAGTACTTC.

The gene calls are TRBV7-2 and TRBJ2-3, with D unclear. V was clipped by 6 bases and J by 1 base, with 11 bases between them. CDR3 length: 14 amino acids. CDR1 is SGHTA and CDR2 is FQGNSA in the germline V gene. CDR3: CASSPDWGTDTQYF. CDR3 sequence (DNA): TGTGCCAGCAGTCCTGACTGGGGCACAGATACGCAGTATTTT. The entire variable domain, with the rest obtained from reference TRBV7-2 and TRBJ2-3, is as follows: GAGVSQSPSNKVTEKGKDVELRCDPISGHTALYWYRQSLGQGLEFLIYFQGNSAPDKSGLPSDRFSAERTGGSVSTLTIQRTQQEDSAVYLCASSPDWGTDTQYFGPGTRLTVL.

CDR3 sequence reads: CSARLGGSDTQYF. The CDR3 nucleotides read TGCAGTGCTAGACTCGGGGGCTCAGATACGCAGTATTTT. The chain couples TRBV20-1 to TRBJ2-3, with D perhaps matching TRBD1 or TRBD2 (6 bases each). The CDR3 runs 13 residues. Trimming shortened V by 2 bases and J by 4 bases, and 10 bases separated the two germline ends. Germline V CDR1 and CDR2: DFQATT, SNEGSKA (reference sequence).